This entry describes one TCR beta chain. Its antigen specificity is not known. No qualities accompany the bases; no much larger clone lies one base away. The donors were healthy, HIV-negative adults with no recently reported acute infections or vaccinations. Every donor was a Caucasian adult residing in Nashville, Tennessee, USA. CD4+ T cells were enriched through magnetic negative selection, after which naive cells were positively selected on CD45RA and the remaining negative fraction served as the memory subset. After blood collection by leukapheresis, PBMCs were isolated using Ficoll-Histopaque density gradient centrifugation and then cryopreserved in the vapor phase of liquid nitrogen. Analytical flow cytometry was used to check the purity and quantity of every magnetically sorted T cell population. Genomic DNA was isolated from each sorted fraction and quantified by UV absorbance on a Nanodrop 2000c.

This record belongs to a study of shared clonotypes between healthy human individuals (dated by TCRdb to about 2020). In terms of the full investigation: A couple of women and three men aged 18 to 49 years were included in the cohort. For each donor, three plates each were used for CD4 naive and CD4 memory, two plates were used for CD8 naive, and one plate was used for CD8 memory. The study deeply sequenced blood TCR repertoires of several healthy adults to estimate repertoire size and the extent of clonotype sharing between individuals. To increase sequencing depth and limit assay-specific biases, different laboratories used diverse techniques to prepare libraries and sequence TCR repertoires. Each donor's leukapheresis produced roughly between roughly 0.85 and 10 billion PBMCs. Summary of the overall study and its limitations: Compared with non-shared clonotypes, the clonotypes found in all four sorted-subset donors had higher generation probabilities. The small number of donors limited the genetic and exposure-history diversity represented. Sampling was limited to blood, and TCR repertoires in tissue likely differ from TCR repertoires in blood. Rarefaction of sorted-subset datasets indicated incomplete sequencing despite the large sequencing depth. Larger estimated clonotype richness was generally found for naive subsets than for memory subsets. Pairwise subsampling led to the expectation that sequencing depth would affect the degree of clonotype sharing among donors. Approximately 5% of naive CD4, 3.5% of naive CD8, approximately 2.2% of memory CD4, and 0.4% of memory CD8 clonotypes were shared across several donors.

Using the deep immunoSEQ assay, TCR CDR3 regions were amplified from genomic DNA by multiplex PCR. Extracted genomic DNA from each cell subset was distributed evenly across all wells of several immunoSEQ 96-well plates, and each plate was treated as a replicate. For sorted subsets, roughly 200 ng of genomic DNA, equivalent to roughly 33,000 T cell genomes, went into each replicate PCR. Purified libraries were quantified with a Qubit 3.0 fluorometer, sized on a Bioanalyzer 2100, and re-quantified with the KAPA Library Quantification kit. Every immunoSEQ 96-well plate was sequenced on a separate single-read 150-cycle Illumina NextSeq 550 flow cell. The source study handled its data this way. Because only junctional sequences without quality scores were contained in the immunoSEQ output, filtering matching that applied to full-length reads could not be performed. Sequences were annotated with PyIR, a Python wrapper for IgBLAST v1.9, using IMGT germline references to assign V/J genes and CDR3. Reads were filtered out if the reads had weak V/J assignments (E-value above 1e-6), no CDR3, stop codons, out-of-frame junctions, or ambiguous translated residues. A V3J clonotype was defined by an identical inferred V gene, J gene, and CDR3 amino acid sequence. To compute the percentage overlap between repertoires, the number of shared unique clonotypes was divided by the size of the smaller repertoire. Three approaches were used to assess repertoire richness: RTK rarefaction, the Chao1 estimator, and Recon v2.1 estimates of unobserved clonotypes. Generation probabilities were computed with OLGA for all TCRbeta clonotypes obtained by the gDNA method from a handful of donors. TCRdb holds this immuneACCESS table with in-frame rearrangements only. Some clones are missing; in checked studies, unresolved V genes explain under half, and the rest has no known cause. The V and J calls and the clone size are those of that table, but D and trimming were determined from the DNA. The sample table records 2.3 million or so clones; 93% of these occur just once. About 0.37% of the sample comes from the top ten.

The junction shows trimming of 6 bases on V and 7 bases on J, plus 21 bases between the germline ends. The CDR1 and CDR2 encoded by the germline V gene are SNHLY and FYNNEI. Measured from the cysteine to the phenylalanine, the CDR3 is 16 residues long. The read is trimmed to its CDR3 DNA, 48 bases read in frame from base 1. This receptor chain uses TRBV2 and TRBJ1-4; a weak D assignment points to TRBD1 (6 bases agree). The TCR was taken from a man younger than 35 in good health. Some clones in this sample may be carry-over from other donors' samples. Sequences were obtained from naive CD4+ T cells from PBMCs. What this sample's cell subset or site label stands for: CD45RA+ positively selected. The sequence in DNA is TGTGCCAGCAGCCCAGGGAGGCAGGGGCTCGGTGAAAAACTGTTTTTT. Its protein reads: CASSPGRQGLGEKLFF.